Below, 30 T cell receptor beta chains from the same sample are listed, as sequenced in a study of T cells in Graves' hyperthyroidism and ophthalmopathy. Researchers amplified the TCR beta CDR3 regions from RNA transcripts. The primer set for the first-round RT-PCR of the TCR CDR3 was HTBI. TCRdb passed the multiplex PCR reads through MiXCR, listing each CDR3 protein once. Here the sample spans roughly 380,000 distinct CDR3 sequences, approximately 19% being singletons. The sample comprised blood. The receptors come from a woman aged 18-35 years with Graves' hyperthyroidism.

This clonotype appeared a few times. J is TRBJ2-7 and V is TRBV20-1; 7 bases are shared with TRBD1. This CDR3 comprises 15 residues. The germline gives CDR1 DFQATT, CDR2 SNEGSKA (reference sequence). V lost 0 bases and J lost 3; bases outside the gene matches: 8. For the CDR3, the DNA is TGCAGTGCTAGAGATGGGTCGGGGACAGTCTACGAGCAGTACTTC. Its protein is CSARDGSGTVYEQYF.

This clonotype was seen a few times. This sequence joins TRBV6-1 and TRBJ2-7; no firm D call. The germline V gene encodes CDR1 MNHNS and CDR2 SASEGT. Between the trimmed V and J ends, which lost 6 bases and 7 bases, there was a span of 10 bases. This CDR3 contains 11 residues. The CDR3 sequence is CASRSLVEQYF. CDR3 DNA: TGTGCCAGCAGGTCCCTAGTAGAGCAGTACTTC.

This clonotype was recorded many times. The chain has TRBV19 and TRBJ2-7; TRBD1 might be the D (6 bases). This CDR3 comprises 15 residues. Trimming cost V 4 bases and J 1 base, with 14 bases left between them. Germline CDR1 LNHDA, CDR2 SQIVND (reference sequence). CDR3 in DNA: TGTGCCAGTAGTAACCCCCGGGACACTTCCTACGAGCAGTACTTC. Residues: CASSNPRDTSYEQYF.

Ten or more counts support this clonotype. This chain joins TRBV4-1 and TRBJ1-2; D perhaps matches TRBD1 (6 bases). Germline-derived CDR1 and CDR2 are MGHRA and YSYEKL. The V gene lost 4 bases and the J gene lost 4 bases, with 13 bases spanning the gap. The CDR3 is 14 amino acids. The CDR3, as DNA: TGCGCCAGCAGCCGAGAGAGGGGGAGCTATGGCTACACCTTC. Translation: CASSRERGSYGYTF.

In this sample, this clonotype turned up many times. The rearrangement links TRBV6-5 to TRBJ1-1; 8 bases fit TRBD1. The CDR3 contains 16 residues. Germline loops: CDR1 MNHEY, CDR2 SVGAGI. V was clipped by 7 bases and J by 4 bases; unmatched bases: 14. The CDR3 DNA reads as TGTGCCAGCACCCCCATGATAGGACAGGGATTCACTGAAGCTTTCTTT. It encodes CASTPMIGQGFTEAFF.

This clonotype was counted many times. The CDR3 reads CASSSELAFAGELFF. As DNA, the CDR3 is TGTGCCAGCAGTTCCGAACTAGCGTTCGCCGGGGAGCTGTTTTTT. The J gene is TRBJ2-2, the V gene TRBV6-5, with 7 positions matching TRBD2. J lost 6 bases, V lost 4 bases, and 8 bases had no gene match. Germline V CDR1 and CDR2: MNHEY, SVGAGI. The CDR3 covers 15 residues.

This clonotype was found many times. The chain uses TRBV20-1 and TRBJ2-7; 10 nucleotides match TRBD2. CDR1 and CDR2 (germline): DFQATT, SNEGSKA (reference sequence). Trimming at V came to 1 base and at J to 3 bases, leaving 3 bases not matched to a gene. This CDR3 region has 14 residues. This CDR3 reads CSARGLAGDYEQYF. CDR3 DNA sequence: TGCAGTGCTAGAGGCCTAGCGGGGGACTACGAGCAGTACTTC.

This clonotype was seen ten or more times. The chain joins TRBV20-1 to TRBJ2-5; 14 positions agree with TRBD2. Trimming cost V 0 bases and J 7 bases; bases outside gene matches: 10. The CDR3 has 17 residues. Germline CDR1 and CDR2: DFQATT and SNEGSKA (reference sequence). The CDR3 loop is CSARDPLTSGGAVTQYF. The CDR3 bases are TGCAGTGCTAGAGACCCCTTGACTAGCGGGGGGGCCGTGACCCAGTACTTC.

The table lists this clonotype with many counts. J is TRBJ1-2 and V is TRBV18; maybe TRBD1 (5 bases). CDR1 is KGHSH and CDR2 is LQKENI in the germline V gene. V lost 2 bases and J lost 0, with 16 bases in between. The CDR3 has 17 amino acids. CDR3 in amino acids: CASSPALFQGPNYGYTF. The CDR3 DNA reads as TGTGCCAGCTCACCAGCCTTGTTTCAGGGACCTAACTATGGCTACACCTTC.

This clonotype appeared many times. The rearrangement links TRBV28 to TRBJ1-2; 8 bases agree with TRBD1. Germline values: CDR1 MDHEN, CDR2 SYDVKM. Losses at the gene ends were 2 bases for V and 2 bases for J; bases not matched to a gene: 4. CDR3 length equals 15 residues. Here the CDR3 DNA reads TGTGCCAGCAGTTTACCAGGGGGCCCAAACTATGGCTACACCTTC. Its protein is CASSLPGGPNYGYTF.

This clonotype was counted at least ten times. The rearrangement links TRBV20-1 to TRBJ2-2; unclear D gene. The CDR3 length is 13 residues. Germline values: CDR1 DFQATT, CDR2 SNEGSKA (reference sequence). V lost 4 bases to trimming and J lost 5 bases, with 11 bases between them. Here the CDR3 reads CSATPTNTGELFF. DNA for the CDR3: TGCAGTGCTACTCCTACTAATACCGGGGAGCTGTTTTTT.

This clonotype was counted at least ten times. V usage is TRBV12-3 or TRBV12-4 and J usage is TRBJ2-7; tentative D call: TRBD1 (6 bases). The V end lost 3 bases, the J end lost 2 bases, and 14 bases lay between the germline ends. This CDR3 comprises 15 residues. CDR3: CASSFTGTPAYEQYF. DNA for the CDR3: TGTGCCAGCAGTTTCACGGGGACACCAGCCTACGAGCAGTACTTC.

This clonotype showed up many times. This chain uses TRBV30 with TRBJ1-5; D unclear. The CDR3 is made up of 14 amino acids. The V and J ends lost 1 base and 0 bases respectively, with 7 bases between them. Germline loops: CDR1 GTSNPN, CDR2 SVGIG (reference sequence). The CDR3 reads CAWSEAYSNQPQHF. In DNA form, the CDR3 reads TGTGCCTGGAGTGAGGCCTATAGCAATCAGCCCCAGCATTTT.

This clonotype was detected ten times or more. The genes are TRBV2 and TRBJ1-2, with 7 bases fitting TRBD1. Trimming took 7 bases from V and 1 from J; bases not matched to a gene: 12. The CDR3 has 16 residues. Germline V gene data show CDR1 as SNHLY and CDR2 as FYNNEI. The CDR3 sequence: CASTPLRTGHNYGYTF. The CDR3 DNA follows: TGTGCCAGCACCCCTCTGAGGACAGGTCATAACTATGGCTACACCTTC.

Of note for this clonotype: Since a much larger clone is just one base distant, this may be a read error. This chain uses TRBV2 with TRBJ1-2; 7 bases are a match to TRBD1. CDR1 and CDR2 (germline): SNHLY, FYNNEI. The CDR3 sequence is 14 residues long. The CDR3 nucleotides read TGTGCCAGCAAGGAGGGGGCGTCTAACTATGGCTGCACCTTC. Translation gives CASKEGASNYGCTF.

This clonotype is a singleton in its sample. V and J are TRBV12-3 or TRBV12-4 and TRBJ1-5, with TRBD1 identical over 10 bases. The CDR3 spans 15 residues. With V trimmed by 5 bases and J by 5 bases, 6 bases remained unmatched. CDR3 protein: CASSGTGVAHQPQHF. In nucleotides, the CDR3 is TGTGCCAGCAGTGGGACAGGGGTTGCCCATCAGCCCCAGCATTTT.

There are many counts of this clonotype. V gene TRBV3-1 combines with J gene TRBJ1-5; no firm D call. The CDR3 runs to 14 residues. V was cut by 0 bases and J by 9 bases, with 12 bases left in between. The germline V gene has CDR1 LGHDT and CDR2 YNNKEL (reference sequence). The CDR3 region is CASSQEDSSAPQHF. CDR3 nucleotide sequence: TGTGCCAGCAGCCAAGAGGACTCCTCGGCGCCCCAGCATTTT.

This clonotype was observed many times. The CDR3 DNA reads as TGCGCCAGCAGCTCGGGACAGGGGAAAACCGGGGAGCTGTTTTTT. Protein: CASSSGQGKTGELFF. The chain has TRBV5-1 and TRBJ2-2, with TRBD1 identical over 10 bases. This CDR3 has 15 residues. The germline V gene encodes CDR1 SGHRS and CDR2 YFSETQ. The junction had 4 bases not matched to a gene; V was cut back by 3 bases and J by 5 bases.

This clonotype was seen at least ten times. The chain employs TRBV7-2 and TRBJ1-1; D not certain. CDR1 SGHTA and CDR2 FQGNSA come from the germline V gene. This CDR3 is built from 15 residues. Deletions cut 2 bases from V and 3 bases from J, with 13 bases between. In DNA form, the CDR3 reads TGTGCCAGCAGCTTACAGAGGTTCAGGCACACTGAAGCTTTCTTT. Translated: CASSLQRFRHTEAFF.

This clonotype showed up many times. V gene TRBV6-1 combines with J gene TRBJ2-7; 7 bases agree with TRBD1. The V gene end was trimmed by 2 bases and the J gene end by 4 bases; junction bases not matched to a gene: 5. Germline values: CDR1 MNHNS, CDR2 SASEGT. The CDR3 is made up of 14 amino acids. CDR3 coding DNA: TGTGCCAGCAGTGAAACAGGGGAGATATACGAGCAGTACTTC. Protein sequence: CASSETGEIYEQYF.

This clonotype was seen more than once but under ten times. The genes are TRBV5-1 and TRBJ2-6; tentative D call: TRBD1 (6 bases). This CDR3 comprises 17 residues. Trimming shortened V by 6 bases and J by 0 bases, and 16 bases separated the two germline ends. In germline, CDR1 is SGHRS, CDR2 YFSETQ. This CDR3 is CASKRGDTNSGANVLTF. The CDR3 nucleotides read TGCGCCAGCAAAAGAGGGGACACAAACTCTGGGGCCAACGTCCTGACTTTC.

This clonotype was seen at least ten times. The CDR3 ends on some other residue instead of the conserved phenylalanine or tryptophan, so this is likely a read error. CDR3 in DNA: TGTGCCAGCAGCTTAAGTCAGAACACTGAAGCTTTCCTT. Its protein is CASSLSQNTEAFL. The chain has TRBV7-2 and TRBJ1-1; unclear D gene. This CDR3 has 13 amino acids. Looked up from germline, CDR1 is SGHTA and CDR2 is FQGNSA. V lost 2 bases, J lost 1 base, and 5 bases lay in between.

The gene calls are TRBV12-3 or TRBV12-4 and TRBJ1-1; 7 bases align to TRBD1. This CDR3 is built from 14 residues. The ends lost 6 bases at V and 4 bases at J; junction bases unmatched: 8. CDR3: CASRGFRGSTEAFF. The CDR3 DNA is TGTGCCAGCAGGGGTTTCAGGGGGAGCACTGAAGCTTTCTTT.

There are a few counts of this clonotype. The chain employs TRBV20-1 and TRBJ1-1; no clear D gene. V was trimmed by 5 bases and J by 5 bases, leaving 18 bases between them. The germline CDR1 and CDR2 sequences are DFQATT and SNEGSKA (reference sequence). CDR3 length equals 14 residues. This CDR3 is CSASDVRRPTEAFF. DNA for the CDR3: TGCAGTGCTTCAGATGTTCGCAGGCCGACTGAAGCTTTCTTT.

This clonotype was picked up many times. J is TRBJ2-2 and V is TRBV5-1; perhaps TRBD1 as D (6 bases). V lost 3 bases to trimming and J lost 0 bases, with 9 bases between them. Germline V gene lookup returns CDR1 SGHRS and CDR2 YFSETQ. There are 15 residues in the CDR3. The CDR3 loop is CASSWTVANTGELFF. The DNA of the CDR3 is TGCGCCAGCAGCTGGACAGTCGCGAACACCGGGGAGCTGTTTTTT.

This clonotype has a count of ten or more. This chain uses TRBV13 with TRBJ1-1, with 7 positions matching TRBD1. The length of the CDR3 is 11 residues. V lost 5 bases to trimming and J lost 11 bases; unmatched junction nucleotides: 5. Germline CDR1 is PRHDT and CDR2 is FYEKMQ (reference sequence). In DNA form, the CDR3 reads TGTGCCAGCAGCATGACAGGGACTGCTTTCTTT. This sequence encodes CASSMTGTAFF.

This clonotype was observed many times. The V call is TRBV10-3, the J call TRBJ1-1; no reliable D call. CDR3 length equals 14 residues. Germline assignment: CDR1 ENHRY and CDR2 SYGVKD. V dropped 3 bases and J dropped 5 bases, with 13 bases sitting between them. The CDR3 DNA reads as TGTGCCATCAGTGACGAAGGGCGCGGGACTGAAGCTTTCTTT. Protein sequence: CAISDEGRGTEAFF.

Ten or more counts support this clonotype. The J gene is TRBJ2-6, the V gene TRBV7-2; no firm D call. V gave up 3 bases and J gave up 3 bases, with 9 bases separating them. From germline, CDR1 is SGHTA and CDR2 FQGNSA. The length of the CDR3 is 15 residues. CDR3 in DNA: TGTGCCAGCAGCTTTGGGCCTGGTGGGGCCAACGTCCTGACTTTC. Residues: CASSFGPGGANVLTF.

This clonotype was observed many times. The gene calls are TRBV6-5 and TRBJ2-7, with a possible D match to TRBD1 (6 bases). CDR1 MNHEY and CDR2 SVGAGI come from the germline V gene. Trimming removed 5 bases at V and 1 base at J, with 12 bases between. This CDR3 is built from 14 residues. DNA of the CDR3: TGTGCCAGCAGTACAGGGCCAGGGTCCTACGAGCAGTACTTC. Encoded protein: CASSTGPGSYEQYF.

This clonotype has at least ten counts. The chain recombines TRBV10-3 with TRBJ2-7; D may be TRBD1 (6 bases). Trimming removed 8 bases from V and 0 bases from J, with 14 bases in between. Germline CDR1 reads ENHRY; CDR2 reads SYGVKD. This CDR3 is 14 amino acids long. In DNA, the CDR3 is TGTGCCATCGTTGATGACAGGAGCTCCTACGAGCAGTACTTC. This translates into CAIVDDRSSYEQYF.